This TCR beta chain originates from a study of blood T cell repertoires in COVID-19. Study-wide background: There were acute and convalescent COVID-19 samples, and they came from the United States, Italy and Spain. From T cells, B-cell-depleted T cells, or PBMCs came the material, which was cDNA or gDNA.

Germline CDR1 SGHVT, CDR2 SQSDAQ. Between the trimmed V and J ends, which lost 5 bases and 1 base, there was a span of 15 bases. CDR3 length equals 15 residues. In the original workflow: Estimation of nucleated cell counts was performed using reference gene primer amplification. Produced via immunoSEQ multiplex PCR; TCRdb's table is partial and in-frame only. That table is the source of V, J and clone size, and D and trimming were worked out from the DNA. Here the sample spans over 100,000 clones, about 78% being singletons. The sequence came from a human donor in a cohort sampled during active or convalescent COVID-19. The rearrangement joins TRBV7-4 to TRBJ2-7; D is perhaps TRBD1 (5 bases). Input material: peripheral blood. This CDR3 reads CASSLRGRASYEQYF. In nucleotides, the CDR3 is TGTGCCAGCAGCCTTAGAGGCAGGGCTTCCTACGAGCAGTACTTC.